This T cell receptor beta chain was identified in a study of PD-L1 blockade in urothelial cancer. Looking at the study overall: Blood drawn 3 weeks (second dose) and 6 weeks after treatment start was analyzed. Median blood clonality was roughly 0.078, with tens of thousands of unique TCRs.

J was trimmed by 7 bases and V by 2 bases; bases with no gene match: 2. The CDR3 extends over 12 amino acids. Looked up from germline, CDR1 is SEHNR and CDR2 is FQNEAQ (reference sequence). The repertoire was sequenced with immunoSEQ multiplex PCR; TCRdb's copy has only in-frame clones and lacks some. The profile shows more than 35,000 clones, roughly nine tenths of them singletons. Noted time point: pretreatment peripheral blood. Remarks on this clone: What it binds is unknown.

General observations from the study: Stronger expansion of tumor-associated clones in blood at 3 weeks distinguished durable-benefit patients.

V gene TRBV7-9 combines with J gene TRBJ2-7; 7 positions match TRBD2. Sequences were derived from PBMCs, sampled around atezolizumab (anti-PD-L1) treatment. This clonotype originated in a woman aged 55-70 years with urothelial cancer. The CDR3, as DNA: TGTGCCAGCAGCTTACGGGGGGAAGAGCAGTACTTC. It codes for CASSLRGEEQYF.